A single sample gave rise to the 20 T cell receptor beta chains below, sequenced in a study of cytomegalovirus exposure and HLA in healthy donors. Primers for the PCR totalled 60 Vbeta and 13 Jbeta. Generated by immunoSEQ multiplex PCR, the TCRdb table keeps only in-frame clones and is missing some. Of more than 200,000 clones in the sample, 65% to 80% were seen once. Sequenced sample: PBMCs. These receptors came from a girl aged 2 to 10 in good health and CMV-seronegative.

The chain recombines TRBV5-4 with TRBJ2-2; 10 bases match TRBD2. The V gene's germline CDR1 is SGHNT and CDR2 YYREEE (reference sequence). The V gene end was trimmed by 4 bases and the J gene end by 3 bases; junction bases not matched to a gene: 9. The CDR3 totals 17 residues. This CDR3 is CASSPSQAGGYTGELFF. In DNA form, the CDR3 reads TGTGCCAGCAGCCCATCCCAAGCGGGGGGGTACACCGGGGAGCTGTTTTTT.

CDR3 in amino acids: CASSSQTGNPYEQYF. The CDR3 DNA follows: TGCGCCAGCAGCTCACAAACAGGGAACCCCTACGAGCAGTACTTC. The chain uses TRBV5-1 and TRBJ2-7; possibly TRBD1 for D (6 bases). Trimming took 3 bases from V and 2 from J, leaving 15 bases between them. CDR3 length: 15 amino acids. The V gene's germline CDR1 is SGHRS and CDR2 YFSETQ. Supplemented by reference TRBV5-1 and TRBJ2-7, the full variable domain reads KAGVTQTPRYLIKTRGQQVTLSCSPISGHRSVSWYQQTPGQGLQFLFEYFSETQRNKGNFPGRFSGRQFSNSRSEMNVSTLELGDSALYLCASSSQTGNPYEQYFGPGTRLTVT.

V gene TRBV7-6 combines with J gene TRBJ2-7; TRBD1 agrees at 10 bases. The V segment lost 6 bases and the J segment 5 bases; nucleotides outside the gene matches: 13. Per germline, CDR1 SGHVS and CDR2 FNYEAQ. This CDR3 contains 16 residues. In nucleotides, the CDR3 is TGTGCCAGCAGTCGACAGGGGGCGGGACTCAGGCACGAGCAGTACTTC. Its translation: CASSRQGAGLRHEQYF.

The chain has TRBV25-1 and TRBJ2-7, with D maybe TRBD2 (5 bases). There are 17 residues in the CDR3. Germline CDR1 is MGHDK and CDR2 is SYGVNS. The ends were cut back, 4 bases at V and 3 bases at J, with 22 bases in the middle. CDR3 in DNA: TGTGCCAGCAGTGGGAGGTCGGAGTCGGACGGAGACTACGAGCAGTACTTC. Protein product: CASSGRSESDGDYEQYF.

This clone was detected a few times. V and J are TRBV5-1 and TRBJ2-1, with D tentatively TRBD2 (5 bases). With 3 bases removed from V and 4 bases from J, the gap between germline ends came to 14 bases. The CDR3 totals 15 residues. Per germline, CDR1 SGHRS and CDR2 YFSETQ. The CDR3: CASSSDGLVYNEQFF. The CDR3, as DNA: TGCGCCAGCAGCTCGGACGGACTGGTTTACAATGAGCAGTTCTTC.

In this sample, this clone turned up a few times. The chain has TRBV5-5 and TRBJ1-5, with D unresolved. The CDR3 consists of 15 residues. Per germline, CDR1 SGHKS and CDR2 YYEKEE (reference sequence). V lost 1 base and J 2 bases, leaving 10 bases between the germline ends. CDR3: CASSLNWSRNQPQHF. The CDR3 region has the DNA TGTGCCAGCAGCTTGAACTGGAGCCGCAATCAGCCCCAGCATTTT.

DNA of the CDR3: TGTGCCAGTAGTTCCCCGGGACACAGCTCCTACAATGAGCAGTTCTTC. Translating it yields CASSSPGHSSYNEQFF. This rearrangement joins TRBV19 to TRBJ2-1, with a tentative D call TRBD1 (6 bases). The CDR3 contains 16 residues. Germline values: CDR1 LNHDA, CDR2 SQIVND (reference sequence). Trimming removed 5 bases from V and 0 bases from J, with 14 bases in between.

The genes are TRBV18 and TRBJ2-7; a possible D gene is TRBD2 (6 bases). The CDR3 totals 18 residues. The V end lost 3 bases, the J end lost 6 bases, and 27 bases lay between the germline ends. Germline CDR1 is KGHSH and CDR2 is LQKENI. CDR3 bases: TGTGCCAGCTCACCCCCCTTTTTAGGTATGGAAGGAGGGCTCGAGCAGTACTTC. Protein: CASSPPFLGMEGGLEQYF.

The chain links TRBV6-4 to TRBJ2-6, with TRBD1 matching 8 bases. The trim removed 6 bases at V and 0 bases at J, leaving 13 bases unmatched. The germline gives CDR1 MRHNA, CDR2 SNTAGT. The CDR3 runs to 19 residues. The CDR3 protein is CASSPSGQGRPSGANVLTF. CDR3 bases: TGTGCCAGCAGCCCCTCCGGACAGGGACGACCCTCTGGGGCCAACGTCCTGACTTTC.

CDR3 protein: CATSRGSSGDYNEQFF. CDR3 nucleotide sequence: TGTGCCACCAGCAGAGGTTCCAGCGGGGACTACAATGAGCAGTTCTTC. The V call is TRBV15, the J call TRBJ2-1, with TRBD2 identical over 7 bases. Trimming took 1 base from V and 3 from J; bases not matched to a gene: 6. This CDR3 has 16 residues. In germline, CDR1 is LNHNV, CDR2 YYDKDF (reference sequence). Full variable domain (remainder filled in from reference TRBV15 and TRBJ2-1): DAMVIQNPRYQVTQFGKPVTLSCSQTLNHNVMYWYQQKSSQAPKLLFHYYDKDFNNEADTPDNFQSRRPNTSFCFLDIRSPGLGDTAMYLCATSRGSSGDYNEQFFGPGTRLTVL.

The chain joins TRBV2 to TRBJ1-1; D is uncertain. CDR3 length equals 13 residues. The V end was cut by 6 bases, the J end by 2 bases, with 10 bases between. Germline CDR1 reads SNHLY; CDR2 reads FYNNEI. CDR3 amino acids: CASSPFLNTEAFF. The CDR3 DNA is TGTGCCAGCAGCCCGTTCCTTAACACTGAAGCTTTCTTT.

The chain links TRBV27 to TRBJ2-3; 9 nucleotides agree with TRBD2. The V gene end was trimmed by 5 bases and the J gene end by 5 bases; junction bases not matched to a gene: 5. Per the germline V gene, CDR1 is MNHEY and CDR2 is SMNVEV (reference sequence). This CDR3 contains 14 residues. The CDR3 DNA follows: TGTGCCAGCAGTCCCCGAGCGGGGGGAGATACGCAGTATTTT. It translates to CASSPRAGGDTQYF.

The chain is built from TRBV11-1 and TRBJ2-3; D might be TRBD1 (5 bases). V was pared by 7 bases and J by 6 bases, with 8 bases between. The V gene's germline CDR1 is SGHAT and CDR2 FQDESV (reference sequence). The CDR3 has 11 residues. CDR3 amino acids: CASNKGDTQYF. Written as DNA, the CDR3 is TGTGCCAGCAACAAGGGGGATACGCAGTATTTT.

The chain recombines TRBV9 with TRBJ2-6; D is undetermined. V dropped 3 bases and J dropped 13 bases, with 8 bases sitting between them. CDR3 size: 11 residues. From germline, CDR1 is SGDLS and CDR2 YYNGEE. CDR3 loop: CASSGGRVLTF. As DNA, the CDR3 is TGTGCCAGCAGCGGCGGCCGGGTCCTGACTTTC. Using reference TRBV9 and TRBJ2-6 for the parts outside the CDR3, the full variable domain is DSGVTQTPKHLITATGQRVTLRCSPRSGDLSVYWYQQSLDQGLQFLIQYYNGEERAKGNILERFSAQQFPDLHSELNLSSLELGDSALYFCASSGGRVLTFGAGSRLTVL.

The chain couples TRBV6-1 to TRBJ2-1, with TRBD2 identical over 13 bases. The CDR3 contains 16 residues. V was clipped by 2 bases and J by 7 bases; unmatched bases: 5. Germline-derived CDR1 and CDR2 are MNHNS and SASEGT. The CDR3 nucleotides read TGTGCCAGCAGTGAAAGACTAGCGGGAGGCCGGAATGAGCAGTTCTTC. Amino acids: CASSERLAGGRNEQFF.

The chain combines TRBV19 with TRBJ2-7; 11 positions agree with TRBD2. After removal of 10 bases from V and 3 bases from J, the junction contained 5 bases not matched to a gene. Looked up from germline, CDR1 is LNHDA and CDR2 is SQIVND (reference sequence). There are 13 residues in the CDR3. The chain's CDR3 is CATGTSGHYEQYF. In nucleotides, the CDR3 is TGTGCCACAGGGACTAGCGGACACTACGAGCAGTACTTC.

This sequence joins TRBV30 and TRBJ2-1; possibly TRBD1 for D (5 bases). CDR1 is GTSNPN and CDR2 is SVGIG in the germline V gene (reference sequence). The CDR3 spans 11 residues. Deletions cut 1 base from V and 15 bases from J, with 13 bases between. The CDR3 reads CAWSGGRIRFF. CDR3 nucleotides: TGTGCCTGGAGTGGGGGCAGGATTCGGTTCTTC.

V usage is TRBV30 and J usage is TRBJ2-4; possible D gene TRBD1, 5 bases. This CDR3 is 17 amino acids long. Trimming removed 3 bases at V and 0 bases at J, with 18 bases between. CDR1 is GTSNPN, CDR2 SVGIG, per germline (reference sequence). For the CDR3, the DNA is TGTGCCTGGAGGCCCCTGGGTCCGGACATAGCCAAAAACATTCAGTACTTC. Its translation: CAWRPLGPDIAKNIQYF.

V and J are TRBV25-1 and TRBJ2-1; D might be TRBD1 (5 bases). Germline V gene sequence: CDR1 MGHDK, CDR2 SYGVNS. Deletions cut 1 base from V and 4 bases from J, with 8 bases between. This CDR3 is 14 amino acids long. CDR3 sequence (DNA): TGTGCCAGCAGTGAATTAGACAGATACAATGAGCAGTTCTTC. Amino acids: CASSELDRYNEQFF.

The V and J genes are TRBV5-4 and TRBJ1-6; 8 bases align to TRBD1. Germline CDR1 is SGHNT and CDR2 is YYREEE (reference sequence). The junction had 6 bases not matched to a gene; V was cut back by 3 bases and J by 10 bases. The CDR3 runs 14 residues. CDR3: CASSYGQGSSPLHF. The CDR3 DNA reads TGTGCCAGCAGCTACGGACAGGGAAGCTCACCCCTCCACTTT. The complete variable domain, with remaining parts taken from reference TRBV5-4 and TRBJ1-6, reads ETGVTQSPTHLIKTRGQQVTLRCSSQSGHNTVSWYQQALGQGPQFIFQYYREEENGRGNFPPRFSGLQFPNYSSELNVNALELDDSALYLCASSYGQGSSPLHFGNGTRLTVT.